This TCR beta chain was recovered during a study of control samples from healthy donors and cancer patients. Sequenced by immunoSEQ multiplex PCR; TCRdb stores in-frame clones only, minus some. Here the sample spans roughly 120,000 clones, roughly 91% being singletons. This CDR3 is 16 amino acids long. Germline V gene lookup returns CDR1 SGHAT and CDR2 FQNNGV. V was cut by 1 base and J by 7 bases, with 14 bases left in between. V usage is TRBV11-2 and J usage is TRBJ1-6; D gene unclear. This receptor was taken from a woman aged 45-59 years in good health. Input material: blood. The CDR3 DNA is TGTGCCAGCAGCTTAGCACCAGGTGGAACCAATTCACCCCTCCACTTT. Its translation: CASSLAPGGTNSPLHF.